Below are 20 T cell receptor beta chains sequenced from a single sample in a study of chemoradiotherapy in HPV16-positive cancers. Clones were read by immunoSEQ multiplex PCR, and TCRdb kept only the in-frame ones, dropping some. The sample has under 3,000 clones; about 83% are singletons. The input for sequencing was tumor tissue, taken from a patient who underwent chemoradiotherapy. The receptors were sampled from a human donor with HPV-associated anogenital cancer.

This clone turned up a few times. The chain has TRBV19 and TRBJ1-1, with no clear D. V was cut by 5 bases and J by 4 bases, with 8 bases left in between. Germline lookup yields CDR1 LNHDA and CDR2 SQIVND (reference sequence). The CDR3 spans 12 residues. The CDR3 loop is CASSGPVTEAFF. The CDR3 DNA is TGTGCCAGTAGTGGGCCGGTCACTGAAGCTTTCTTT.

The rearrangement links TRBV5-1 to TRBJ1-6, with a weak D call TRBD1 (6 bases). Trimming shortened V by 0 bases and J by 8 bases, and 12 bases separated the two germline ends. Per the germline V gene, CDR1 is SGHRS and CDR2 is YFSETQ. CDR3 length: 15 amino acids. The CDR3 spells CASSLVQGPYSPLHF. For the CDR3, the DNA is TGCGCCAGCAGCTTGGTACAGGGACCTTATTCACCCCTCCACTTT. Full variable domain (outside the CDR3, taken from reference TRBV5-1 and TRBJ1-6): KAGVTQTPRYLIKTRGQQVTLSCSPISGHRSVSWYQQTPGQGLQFLFEYFSETQRNKGNFPGRFSGRQFSNSRSEMNVSTLELGDSALYLCASSLVQGPYSPLHFGNGTRLTVT.

The chain couples TRBV27 to TRBJ2-1; 9 bases are shared with TRBD1. This CDR3 contains 16 residues. Germline V gives CDR1 MNHEY, CDR2 SMNVEV (reference sequence). V dropped 3 bases and J dropped 10; count of bases not matched to a gene: 13. As DNA, the CDR3 is TGTGCCAGCAGTTTCCCATCGGAAACAGGGGGCATCGAGCAGTTCTTC. Translation: CASSFPSETGGIEQFF.

This chain connects TRBV6-6 to TRBJ1-2; D is unclear. Trimming pared 0 bases from V and 2 bases from J, leaving 10 bases between. Germline assignment: CDR1 MNHNY and CDR2 SVGAGI (reference sequence). This CDR3 contains 15 residues. The CDR3 DNA sequence: TGTGCCAGCAGTTACTCTCCGGGAGGGAACTATGGCTACACCTTC. It yields the protein CASSYSPGGNYGYTF.

In this sample, this clone turned up once. The chain carries TRBV5-4 and TRBJ1-1; D unresolved. The germline V gene encodes CDR1 SGHNT and CDR2 YYREEE (reference sequence). CDR3 length equals 12 residues. V was pared by 3 bases and J by 1 base, with 4 bases between. CDR3 loop: CASSSKNTEAFF. The CDR3 DNA reads as TGTGCCAGCAGCTCTAAGAACACTGAAGCTTTCTTT.

The chain has TRBV7-2 and TRBJ1-2; D is possibly TRBD1 (6 bases). This CDR3 has 15 residues. The V and J ends lost 1 base and 4 bases respectively, with 13 bases between them. Germline CDR1 SGHTA, CDR2 FQGNSA. CDR3 sequence reads: CASSLGGGQVYGYTF. The CDR3 nucleotides are TGTGCCAGCAGCTTAGGTGGGGGGCAGGTCTATGGCTACACCTTC.

The CDR3 loop reads CSVDGLAGGRSSYEQYF. CDR3 nucleotide sequence: TGCAGCGTTGACGGACTAGCGGGAGGAAGGAGCTCCTACGAGCAGTACTTC. The J gene is TRBJ2-7, the V gene TRBV29-1; 14 bases map to TRBD2. Per the germline V gene, CDR1 is SQVTM and CDR2 is ANQGSEA. V lost 3 bases, J lost 0 bases, and 7 bases stayed unmatched. This CDR3 contains 17 residues.

The chain uses TRBV10-3 and TRBJ2-3; D uncertain. Trimming removed 8 bases at V and 0 bases at J, with 12 bases between. Germline loops: CDR1 ENHRY, CDR2 SYGVKD. The CDR3 consists of 14 residues. CDR3 residues: CAIEDRASTDTQYF. The CDR3 DNA reads TGTGCCATCGAGGACCGCGCCAGCACAGATACGCAGTATTTT.

The CDR3 region has the DNA TGTGCCAGCAGTCCCGGAACCACAGATACGCAGTATTTT. This codes for CASSPGTTDTQYF. The chain employs TRBV7-3 and TRBJ2-3; no clear D gene. Trimming took off 6 bases at V and 2 bases at J, with 9 bases between the two ends. The CDR3 length is 13 residues. Looked up from germline, CDR1 is SGHTA and CDR2 is FQGTGA.

A note on this clone: The junction shows a germline mismatch at one end, possibly a read error. V usage is TRBV19 and J usage is TRBJ1-6, with TRBD1 identical over 8 bases. Per germline, CDR1 LNHDA and CDR2 SQIVND (reference sequence). There are 16 residues in the CDR3. CDR3 nucleotide sequence: TGTGCCAGTAGCATAGACAGGGGAGCGGATAATTCACCCCTCCACTTT. Its protein product is CASSIDRGADNSPLHF. Looking up the rest from reference TRBV19 and TRBJ1-6 gives the full variable domain: DGGITQSPKYLFRKEGQNVTLSCEQNLNHDAMYWYRQDPGQGLRLIYYSQIVNDFQKGDIAEGYSVSREKKESFPLTVTSAQKNPTAFYLCASSIDRGADNSPLHFGNGTRLTVT.

This clone has a single count. The chain combines TRBV15 with TRBJ2-3; 7 nucleotides align to TRBD2. V shed 3 bases, J shed 4 bases, and the junction held 7 bases outside the gene matches. This CDR3 region has 15 residues. The germline V gene encodes CDR1 LNHNV and CDR2 YYDKDF (reference sequence). Written as DNA, the CDR3 is TGTGCCACCAGCAGGGCAGCGGGAATAGCAGATACGCAGTATTTT. It encodes CATSRAAGIADTQYF.

The chain is built from TRBV7-6 and TRBJ2-3; no reliable D call. Trimming left V 5 bases short and J 3 bases short, with 12 bases between. CDR3 size: 14 residues. CDR1 is SGHVS, CDR2 FNYEAQ, per germline. CDR3 bases: TGTGCCAGCAGCCGAGCCGACTCAACAGATACGCAGTATTTT. Residues: CASSRADSTDTQYF.

The chain links TRBV7-9 to TRBJ1-1, with no clear D. This CDR3 comprises 15 residues. Trimming pared 1 base from V and 11 bases from J, leaving 20 bases between. Germline values: CDR1 SEHNR, CDR2 FQNEAQ (reference sequence). CDR3 protein: CASSLEARLPFLAFF. The DNA for the CDR3 is TGTGCCAGCAGCTTAGAAGCCAGACTCCCTTTTCTGGCTTTCTTT.

This clone was observed a few times. The chain joins TRBV12-5 to TRBJ2-7; D uncertain. This CDR3 region has 11 residues. Germline V lookup: CDR1 LGHNT, CDR2 FRNRAP. V shed 4 bases and J shed 2 bases, with 3 bases lying between them. The CDR3: CASGWAYEQYF. The CDR3 DNA is TGTGCTAGTGGTTGGGCCTACGAGCAGTACTTC.

V is TRBV2 and J is TRBJ2-5; TRBD2 matches at 12 bases. CDR3 length: 15 amino acids. Germline V gives CDR1 SNHLY, CDR2 FYNNEI. Losses at the gene ends were 6 bases for V and 5 bases for J; bases not matched to a gene: 7. The CDR3 reads CASSRLAGVAETQYF. The CDR3 DNA reads as TGTGCCAGCAGCCGACTAGCGGGAGTAGCTGAGACCCAGTACTTC.

The sample holds one count of this clone. The rearrangement links TRBV6-5 to TRBJ1-5, with unresolved D. Germline CDR1 is MNHEY and CDR2 is SVGAGI. V dropped 7 bases and J dropped 6 bases, with 13 bases sitting between them. The CDR3 runs 13 residues. This CDR3 reads CASTGRLGQPQHF. CDR3 in DNA: TGTGCCAGCACGGGAAGGCTGGGTCAGCCCCAGCATTTT.

This chain connects TRBV29-1 to TRBJ1-3; D call uncertain. Deletions cut 1 base from V and 4 bases from J, with 17 bases between. Germline values: CDR1 SQVTM, CDR2 ANQGSEA. The CDR3 is 16 residues long. The CDR3 sequence is CSVEAPSPGGGNTIYF. In nucleotides, the CDR3 is TGCAGCGTTGAAGCACCTTCCCCGGGCGGAGGAAACACCATATATTTT.

V and J are TRBV5-1 and TRBJ2-1; tentative D call: TRBD2 (6 bases). Trimming left V 0 bases short and J 8 bases short, with 12 bases between. CDR1 SGHRS and CDR2 YFSETQ come from the germline V gene. The CDR3 loop spans 14 amino acids. The CDR3 sequence: CASSLETSTDEQFF. In nucleotides, the CDR3 is TGCGCCAGCAGCTTGGAAACTAGCACCGATGAGCAGTTCTTC.

The chain employs TRBV15 and TRBJ1-4; a weak D match, TRBD1 (6 bases). Trimming shortened V by 1 base and J by 3 bases, and 12 bases separated the two germline ends. The CDR3 covers 16 residues. Germline loops: CDR1 LNHNV, CDR2 YYDKDF (reference sequence). The CDR3: CATSRGYRAANEKLFF. CDR3 bases: TGTGCCACCAGCAGAGGCTACAGGGCCGCTAATGAAAAACTGTTTTTT.

V is TRBV19 and J is TRBJ1-1; no clear D. V was trimmed by 1 base and J by 0 bases, leaving 3 bases between them. The germline gives CDR1 LNHDA, CDR2 SQIVND (reference sequence). The CDR3 is made up of 13 amino acids. The chain's CDR3 is CASSIAVNTEAFF. DNA of the CDR3: TGTGCCAGTAGTATAGCAGTGAACACTGAAGCTTTCTTT.